A single sample gave rise to the 28 T cell receptor beta chains below, sequenced in a study of T-cell memory formation after mild COVID-19. TCRdb redid the calling of the 5' RACE reads with MiXCR, one entry per CDR3 protein. Among tens of thousands of distinct CDR3 sequences, over 7.5% were seen once, and the ten largest hold less than 1.5%. Material: PBMCs or a T cell subset sorted from them (not recorded which). These receptors came from a man between 18 and 29 years old who had mild COVID-19 (a few samples of this study predate the infection). Cell type and time point are not known.

This clonotype was seen many times. The J gene is TRBJ2-7, the V gene TRBV7-6; TRBD1 matches 10 bases. In germline, CDR1 is SGHVS, CDR2 FNYEAQ. The CDR3 runs to 14 residues. With V trimmed by 5 bases and J by 7 bases, 8 bases remained unmatched. CDR3 in amino acids: CASSRDRGSGEQYV. CDR3 in DNA: TGTGCCAGCAGCCGGGACAGGGGCAGTGGAGAGCAGTACGTC.

J is TRBJ1-2 and V is TRBV15, with a weak D call TRBD1 (5 bases). The CDR3 contains 14 residues. With 0 bases removed from V and 4 bases from J, the gap between germline ends came to 9 bases. Germline CDR1 and CDR2: LNHNV and YYDKDF (reference sequence). The DNA for the CDR3 is TGTGCCACCAGCAGAGATGGGGGGGGCTATGGCTACACCTTC. Amino acids: CATSRDGGGYGYTF.

The table lists this clonotype with a few counts. This sequence joins TRBV6-1 and TRBJ2-6; D gene ambiguous. This CDR3 region has 15 residues. The V and J ends lost 3 bases and 0 bases respectively, with 6 bases between them. Germline CDR1 reads MNHNS; CDR2 reads SASEGT. CDR3 nucleotide sequence: TGTGCCAGCAGTGAGAATTACTCTGGGGCCAACGTCCTGACTTTC. It yields the protein CASSENYSGANVLTF.

This chain links TRBV11-2 with TRBJ1-3; D gene uncertain. Germline values: CDR1 SGHAT, CDR2 FQNNGV. The V and J ends lost 6 bases and 0 bases respectively, with 6 bases between them. This CDR3 region has 13 residues. The DNA of the CDR3 is TGTGCCAGCAGTCTTACCTCTGGAAACACCATATATTTT. It codes for CASSLTSGNTIYF.

This clonotype was seen many times. The genes are TRBV6-5 and TRBJ2-1; the D gene is possibly TRBD1 (5 bases). V lost 0 bases and J 7 bases, leaving 13 bases between the germline ends. Germline-derived CDR1 and CDR2 are MNHEY and SVGAGI. The CDR3 runs 15 residues. The CDR3 nucleotides read TGTGCCAGCAGTTACTCGGCCAGGGTTAGAAATGAGCAGTTCTTC. Protein sequence: CASSYSARVRNEQFF.

The chain has TRBV12-3 or TRBV12-4 and TRBJ1-1, with a tentative D call TRBD1 (5 bases). V gave up 5 bases and J gave up 0 bases, with 10 bases separating them. The CDR3 consists of 14 residues. The CDR3 sequence is CASSLTEMNTEAFF. The CDR3, as DNA: TGTGCCAGCAGTCTGACAGAGATGAACACTGAAGCTTTCTTT.

This clonotype was seen a few times. V usage is TRBV11-2 and J usage is TRBJ1-2; a possible D gene is TRBD1 (5 bases). The ends were cut back, 5 bases at V and 8 bases at J, with 18 bases in the middle. This CDR3 spans 14 amino acids. Germline V CDR1 and CDR2: SGHAT, FQNNGV. This CDR3 is CASSLNPGYIGYTF. CDR3 sequence (DNA): TGTGCCAGCAGCCTTAACCCAGGGTATATAGGCTACACCTTC.

This clonotype was found a few times. The chain recombines TRBV12-3 or TRBV12-4 with TRBJ2-3, with D tentatively TRBD1 (5 bases). The CDR3 loop spans 14 amino acids. Trimming took 2 bases from V and 3 from J, leaving 9 bases between them. CDR3 amino acids: CASSLRQGTDTQYF. For the CDR3, the DNA is TGTGCCAGCAGTTTAAGGCAGGGAACAGATACGCAGTATTTT.

This chain joins TRBV28 and TRBJ2-7; D not resolved. Germline lookup yields CDR1 MDHEN and CDR2 SYDVKM. Trimming left V 3 bases short and J 4 bases short, with 13 bases between. CDR3 length: 14 residues. The CDR3 region is CASSLAATLYEQYV. The CDR3 DNA sequence: TGTGCCAGCAGTTTGGCCGCTACACTTTACGAGCAGTACGTC.

This clonotype was observed a few times. The chain recombines TRBV4-3 with TRBJ2-2; possible D gene TRBD1, 6 bases. CDR3 length: 13 residues. Trimming left V 3 bases short and J 7 bases short, with 9 bases between. Germline V gene data show CDR1 as LGHNA and CDR2 as YSLEER. In DNA form, the CDR3 reads TGCGCCAGCAGCCAGGGGGCGGGCGGGGAGCTGTTTTTT. Translation gives CASSQGAGGELFF.

The J gene is TRBJ2-2, the V gene TRBV4-3; the match to TRBD2 covers 13 bases. The CDR3 totals 18 residues. V trimming: 1 base; J trimming: 4 bases; junction bases outside the gene matches: 6. In germline, CDR1 is LGHNA, CDR2 YSLEER. CDR3 protein: CASSQAWTSGGPTGELFF. The CDR3 nucleotides read TGCGCCAGCAGCCAAGCATGGACTAGCGGGGGTCCCACCGGGGAGCTGTTTTTT.

This clonotype came up many times. This chain uses TRBV29-1 with TRBJ2-3, with D possibly being TRBD2 (6 bases). Per the germline V gene, CDR1 is SQVTM and CDR2 is ANQGSEA. V lost 5 bases and J 7 bases, leaving 7 bases between the germline ends. CDR3 length equals 10 residues. CDR3 nucleotides: TGCAGCGTTCGGGAGTATACGCAGTATTTT. Protein: CSVREYTQYF.

V and J are TRBV5-4 and TRBJ1-1, with a tentative D call TRBD1 (6 bases). With 5 bases removed from V and 5 bases from J, the gap between germline ends came to 10 bases. Per germline, CDR1 SGHNT and CDR2 YYREEE (reference sequence). This CDR3 region has 12 residues. CDR3 in amino acids: CASRSGQTEAFF. The CDR3 DNA is TGTGCCAGCAGATCCGGACAGACTGAAGCTTTCTTT.

This clonotype was detected many times. The V call is TRBV12-3 or TRBV12-4, the J call TRBJ2-3; D is perhaps TRBD1 (5 bases). This CDR3 is built from 14 residues. Deletions cut 1 base from V and 6 bases from J, with 11 bases between. The CDR3 nucleotides are TGTGCCAGCAGTTTAGGGTCCAGGGCGGATACGCAGTATTTT. This gives the protein CASSLGSRADTQYF.

The J gene is TRBJ2-1, the V gene TRBV7-3, with D tentatively TRBD1 (6 bases). The length of the CDR3 is 12 residues. Trimming removed 5 bases from V and 7 bases from J, with 9 bases in between. Germline V gene lookup returns CDR1 SGHTA and CDR2 FQGTGA. The CDR3 reads CASSKRGNEQFF. CDR3 DNA sequence: TGTGCCAGCAGCAAAAGGGGGAATGAGCAGTTCTTC. Complete variable domain (other parts from reference TRBV7-3 and TRBJ2-1): GAGVSQTPSNKVTEKGKYVELRCDPISGHTALYWYRQSLGQGPEFLIYFQGTGAADDSGLPNDRFFAVRPEGSVSTLKIQRTERGDSAVYLCASSKRGNEQFFGPGTRLTVL.

This clonotype was found a few times. CDR3 amino acids: CSAREPNTEAFF. The CDR3, as DNA: TGCAGTGCTAGAGAACCCAACACTGAAGCTTTCTTT. V gene TRBV20-1 combines with J gene TRBJ1-1; D gene unclear. V lost 0 bases and J lost 2, with 4 bases in between. Germline V gene data show CDR1 as DFQATT and CDR2 as SNEGSKA (reference sequence). This CDR3 is 12 amino acids long.

This chain links TRBV15 with TRBJ2-6, with D hard to call. This CDR3 region has 15 residues. CDR1 LNHNV and CDR2 YYDKDF come from the germline V gene (reference sequence). V shed 0 bases and J shed 0 bases, with 3 bases lying between them. The CDR3 region has the DNA TGTGCCACCAGCAGAGACCACTCTGGGGCCAACGTCCTGACTTTC. It translates to CATSRDHSGANVLTF.

This clonotype was observed a handful of times. The V call is TRBV24-1, the J call TRBJ2-2; D remains ambiguous. Trimming removed 5 bases at V and 5 bases at J, with 8 bases between. In germline, CDR1 is KGHDR, CDR2 SFDVKD. The CDR3 sequence is 13 residues long. CDR3 in amino acids: CATSVGRTGELFF. The CDR3 coding sequence is TGTGCCACCAGTGTAGGAAGGACCGGGGAGCTGTTTTTT.

This clonotype was counted only a few times. The chain employs TRBV5-4 and TRBJ2-4, with 7 bases lining up with TRBD2. V trimming: 2 bases; J trimming: 8 bases; junction bases outside the gene matches: 4. CDR3 length: 13 residues. Per the germline V gene, CDR1 is SGHNT and CDR2 is YYREEE (reference sequence). The CDR3, as DNA: TGTGCCAGCAGCTTAGGGGCGGGAGACATTCAGTACTTC. It encodes CASSLGAGDIQYF.

This clonotype was seen at least ten times. This sequence joins TRBV7-2 and TRBJ2-5; D remains ambiguous. V dropped 0 bases and J dropped 0 bases, with 2 bases sitting between them. The CDR3 loop spans 13 amino acids. Germline CDR1 and CDR2: SGHTA and FQGNSA. The CDR3 spells CASSLANQETQYF. DNA of the CDR3: TGTGCCAGCAGCTTAGCGAACCAAGAGACCCAGTACTTC. Complete variable domain (other parts from reference TRBV7-2 and TRBJ2-5): GAGVSQSPSNKVTEKGKDVELRCDPISGHTALYWYRQSLGQGLEFLIYFQGNSAPDKSGLPSDRFSAERTGGSVSTLTIQRTQQEDSAVYLCASSLANQETQYFGPGTRLLVL.

The chain couples TRBV7-2 to TRBJ2-2; unclear D gene. V was trimmed by 4 bases and J by 6 bases, leaving 15 bases between them. This CDR3 is 15 amino acids long. CDR1 is SGHTA and CDR2 is FQGNSA in the germline V gene. The CDR3 here is CASSSLPGTAGELFF. DNA of the CDR3: TGTGCCAGCAGCTCTCTCCCAGGAACCGCCGGGGAGCTGTTTTTT.

This clonotype was seen many times. The chain recombines TRBV4-1 with TRBJ1-6, with a possible D match to TRBD1 (5 bases). Germline-derived CDR1 and CDR2 are MGHRA and YSYEKL. V lost 3 bases and J 6 bases, leaving 24 bases between the germline ends. This CDR3 spans 19 amino acids. This CDR3 is CASSHQTRGPRFRNSPLHF. In DNA form, the CDR3 reads TGCGCCAGCAGCCACCAAACGCGGGGACCAAGGTTTCGTAATTCACCCCTCCACTTT.

Within the sample, this clonotype is medium-sized (0.01 to 0.1%). The chain combines TRBV5-1 with TRBJ1-1; TRBD1 might be the D (6 bases). The ends were cut back, 4 bases at V and 4 bases at J, with 8 bases in the middle. The CDR3 consists of 12 residues. Germline V CDR1 and CDR2: SGHRS, YFSETQ. CDR3 amino acids: CASSLRGTEAFF. DNA for the CDR3: TGCGCCAGCAGCCTCAGGGGCACTGAAGCTTTCTTT.

J is TRBJ2-5 and V is TRBV10-3, with D possibly being TRBD1 (5 bases). Trimming removed 0 bases from V and 4 bases from J, with 9 bases in between. Germline assignment: CDR1 ENHRY and CDR2 SYGVKD. The CDR3 covers 14 residues. This CDR3 is CAISESVQGETQYF. The DNA for the CDR3 is TGTGCCATCAGTGAGTCGGTGCAGGGAGAGACCCAGTACTTC.

This clonotype was detected only once. The genes are TRBV12-3 or TRBV12-4 and TRBJ2-7; D is undetermined. V was clipped by 6 bases and J by 4 bases, with 10 bases between them. The CDR3 loop spans 12 amino acids. As DNA, the CDR3 is TGTGCCAGCAGCAACTATAGGTACGAGCAGTACTTC. It encodes CASSNYRYEQYF.

This clonotype was detected a few times. CDR3 nucleotides: TGTGCCAGCAGCTTGGCGGGACAGGTTGGGGCCCAGTACTTC. Protein product: CASSLAGQVGAQYF. The chain couples TRBV5-4 to TRBJ2-5; TRBD1 matches at 8 bases. With 0 bases clipped from V and 9 bases from J, the junction kept 7 bases outside the gene matches. The CDR3 extends over 14 amino acids. The germline gives CDR1 SGHNT, CDR2 YYREEE (reference sequence).

This clonotype was recorded a few times. The chain employs TRBV7-8 and TRBJ1-1; D possibly corresponds to TRBD1 (5 bases). This CDR3 comprises 15 residues. V was trimmed by 0 bases and J by 0 bases, leaving 8 bases between them. Looked up from germline, CDR1 is SGHVS and CDR2 is FQNEAQ. Here the CDR3 DNA reads TGTGCCAGCAGCTTAGCGGAGGGGATGAACACTGAAGCTTTCTTT. Translating gives CASSLAEGMNTEAFF.

The chain joins TRBV5-1 to TRBJ2-2, with a tentative D call TRBD1 (6 bases). Germline values: CDR1 SGHRS, CDR2 YFSETQ. Trimming cost V 3 bases and J 5 bases, with 11 bases left between them. The CDR3 is made up of 14 amino acids. Written as DNA, the CDR3 is TGCGCCAGCAGCTCAAAGGGGGAGACCGGGGAGCTGTTTTTT. Translating it yields CASSSKGETGELFF.